These 14 T cell receptor beta chains came from one sample sequenced in a study of cytomegalovirus exposure and HLA in healthy donors. Measured with immunoSEQ multiplex PCR; TCRdb has only the in-frame clones, and not every one. The sample includes 110,000 to 150,000 clones, 94% of them seen just once. The sequencing input was PBMCs. These receptors came from a man younger than 35 in good health and CMV-seropositive.

V usage is TRBV27 and J usage is TRBJ1-2, with 8 bases identical to TRBD1. Trimming took 2 bases from V and 7 from J; bases not matched to a gene: 6. Germline loops: CDR1 MNHEY, CDR2 SMNVEV (reference sequence). CDR3 length: 14 amino acids. The CDR3 DNA reads TGTGCCAGCAGTTTAAGCGACAGGGGTTCTGGCTACACCTTC. Protein: CASSLSDRGSGYTF.

The chain links TRBV4-2 to TRBJ2-7; 8 bases fit TRBD2. J lost 3 bases, V lost 0 bases, and 7 bases had no gene match. From germline, CDR1 is LGHNA and CDR2 YNFKEQ. CDR3 size: 16 residues. The CDR3 is CASSQDSGRGDYEQYF. DNA of the CDR3: TGTGCCAGCAGCCAAGACAGCGGGAGAGGGGACTACGAGCAGTACTTC.

The J gene is TRBJ2-4, the V gene TRBV5-1; a possible D gene is TRBD2 (5 bases). CDR3 length: 11 residues. V was pared by 0 bases and J by 14 bases, with 9 bases between. From germline, CDR1 is SGHRS and CDR2 YFSETQ. CDR3 protein: CASSLGGSEYF. The CDR3 DNA reads TGCGCCAGCAGCTTGGGAGGGTCAGAGTACTTC.

Here the CDR3 reads CSVDPGTGTGYGYTF. The CDR3 bases are TGCAGCGTTGACCCCGGGACAGGGACGGGCTATGGCTACACCTTC. The chain is built from TRBV29-1 and TRBJ1-2, with 9 bases matching TRBD1. The germline V gene encodes CDR1 SQVTM and CDR2 ANQGSEA. The CDR3 totals 15 residues. The J segment lost 4 bases and the V segment lost 3 bases, leaving 9 bases of the junction unmatched.

This rearrangement joins TRBV9 to TRBJ2-3; no definite D call. The CDR3 spans 13 residues. CDR1 is SGDLS, CDR2 YYNGEE, per germline. Between the trimmed V and J ends, which lost 2 bases and 5 bases, there was a span of 9 bases. The chain's CDR3 is CASSVVSGDTQYF. In nucleotides, the CDR3 is TGTGCCAGCAGCGTTGTATCGGGAGATACGCAGTATTTT.

CDR3 region: CASLGGPPLFSGNTIYF. The DNA of the CDR3 is TGTGCCAGCTTAGGAGGGCCCCCATTATTCTCTGGAAACACCATATATTTT. The chain has TRBV2 and TRBJ1-3; D gene ambiguous. Trimming removed 8 bases at V and 0 bases at J, with 20 bases between. Germline V lookup: CDR1 SNHLY, CDR2 FYNNEI. There are 17 residues in the CDR3.

The V and J genes are TRBV27 and TRBJ2-2, with 7 bases identical to TRBD1. CDR3 length: 16 amino acids. Germline V gene lookup returns CDR1 MNHEY and CDR2 SMNVEV (reference sequence). Trimming at V came to 5 bases and at J to 0 bases, leaving 6 bases not matched to a gene. The CDR3 loop is CASSLDGTANTGELFF. The CDR3 DNA follows: TGTGCCAGCAGTCTCGATGGGACAGCGAACACCGGGGAGCTGTTTTTT.

This clone was found once. The V call is TRBV28, the J call TRBJ1-5, with a possible D match to TRBD1 (5 bases). The CDR3 runs to 14 residues. Trimming removed 4 bases at V and 2 bases at J, with 9 bases between. Germline assignment: CDR1 MDHEN and CDR2 SYDVKM. The CDR3 spells CASSSGSGNQPQHF. In nucleotides, the CDR3 is TGTGCCAGCAGTTCAGGGTCGGGCAATCAGCCCCAGCATTTT.

The chain carries TRBV30 and TRBJ2-7, with unresolved D. Trimming left V 6 bases short and J 1 base short, with 13 bases between. From germline, CDR1 is GTSNPN and CDR2 SVGIG (reference sequence). This CDR3 is built from 13 residues. CDR3 nucleotides: TGTGCCTGTTTAGTGTACCCTTCCTACGAGCAGTACTTC. This encodes CACLVYPSYEQYF.

The J gene is TRBJ2-7, the V gene TRBV28; a weak D match, TRBD1 (6 bases). The CDR3 totals 16 residues. The germline V gene encodes CDR1 MDHEN and CDR2 SYDVKM. V shed 5 bases and J shed 3 bases, with 20 bases lying between them. CDR3: CASSPRGTRVFYEQYF. The CDR3 nucleotides read TGTGCCAGCAGTCCTAGAGGGACACGGGTCTTCTACGAGCAGTACTTC.

This chain uses TRBV2 with TRBJ1-2; a weak D match, TRBD1 (6 bases). Trimming shortened V by 3 bases and J by 7 bases, and 18 bases separated the two germline ends. The CDR3 runs 15 residues. Per germline, CDR1 SNHLY and CDR2 FYNNEI. DNA for the CDR3: TGTGCCAGCAGTGAGGGGGCCGCACGGGGGGCTGGCTACACCTTC. The encoded protein is CASSEGAARGAGYTF.

This clone was seen only once. The rearrangement uses TRBV7-2 and TRBJ2-1, with TRBD1 identical over 9 bases. This CDR3 region has 15 residues. From germline, CDR1 is SGHTA and CDR2 FQGNSA. Trimming took 2 bases from V and 3 from J; bases not matched to a gene: 2. The CDR3 loop reads CASSLLGQGYNEQFF. Written as DNA, the CDR3 is TGTGCCAGCAGCTTATTGGGACAGGGCTACAATGAGCAGTTCTTC.

The rearrangement joins TRBV28 to TRBJ2-1, with TRBD2 identical over 13 bases. The length of the CDR3 is 15 residues. The germline CDR1 and CDR2 sequences are MDHEN and SYDVKM. V shed 8 bases, J shed 6 bases, and the junction held 7 bases outside the gene matches. CDR3 sequence: CASWTSGRGGNEQFF. CDR3 nucleotides: TGTGCCAGCTGGACTAGCGGGAGAGGGGGCAATGAGCAGTTCTTC.

The chain links TRBV4-1 to TRBJ2-1; 12 positions match TRBD2. The CDR3 has 20 residues. Losses at the gene ends were 1 base for V and 7 bases for J; bases not matched to a gene: 17. Germline values: CDR1 MGHRA, CDR2 YSYEKL. The CDR3 DNA is TGCGCCAGCAGCCAAGCTAAGACAGGAAGACTAGCGGGAGATATTAATGAGCAGTTCTTC. Translating gives CASSQAKTGRLAGDINEQFF.